These T cell receptor beta chains were read from a single sample in a study of T-cell reconstitution after alpha-beta-depleted transplantation in children. TCRdb redid the calling of the PCR reads with MiXCR, one entry per CDR3 protein. The sample includes about a million distinct CDR3 sequences, about 30% of them seen just once. Sequenced material: PBMCs, mostly from graft donor cells, taken 360 days after TCRalphabeta/CD19-depleted stem cell transplant. These receptors were taken from a boy younger than two who had a stem cell transplant for SCID, so the T cells may come from the graft donor. Both conserved end residues are part of each CDR3. Each record gives: V gene, clone size, J gene, D gene, CDR3 DNA, CDR3 protein. A D gene is named only where the DNA matches it firmly. Some rows mark clone size as missing; the rest say once, few, many or name a class of expanded clone.

>TRBV20-1|.|TRBJ2-2|TRBD1
TGCAGTGTTCCGGGACAGGGACGAACCGGGGAGCTGTTTTTT
CSVPGQGRTGELFF
>TRBV6-1|.|TRBJ2-1|TRBD2
TGTGCCAGCAGCTCGGGACTAACTATCTACAATGAGCAGTTCTTC
CASSSGLTIYNEQFF
>TRBV20-1|.|TRBJ1-2|.
TGCAGTGCTAGACCACGACCGAAGGCCAACTATGGCTACACCTTC
CSARPRPKANYGYTF
>TRBV5-1|few|TRBJ2-3|TRBD2
TGCGCCAGCAGCTTGGTAGGGACTAGCGTGGATACGCAGTATTTT
CASSLVGTSVDTQYF
>TRBV20-1|.|TRBJ2-7|TRBD1
TGCAGTGCTAGTAAGGGGGCTGCCACCTACGAGCAGTACTTC
CSASKGAATYEQYF
>TRBV3-1|.|TRBJ2-7|TRBD1
TGTGCCAGCAGCCAATCCGGGACAGGGAGTTACGAGCAGTACTTC
CASSQSGTGSYEQYF
>TRBV5-6|.|TRBJ2-3|.
TGTGCCAGCAGCCATTTTGCAGGACCAGAAAGCACAGATACGCAGTATTTT
CASSHFAGPESTDTQYF
>TRBV7-8|few|TRBJ2-1|TRBD1
TGTGCCAGCAGCTTAGGGGGACAGGGGGTAATTTTCTACAATGAGCAGTTCTTC
CASSLGGQGVIFYNEQFF
>TRBV12-3/TRBV12-4|.|TRBJ1-1|.
TGTGCCAGCAGATTAGCGAGGAACACTGAAGCTTTCTTT
CASRLARNTEAFF
>TRBV2|.|TRBJ1-2|TRBD1
TGTGCCAGCAGTCAACCGGGACAGGGTGAAATACGCGGCTACACCTTC
CASSQPGQGEIRGYTF
>TRBV12-3/TRBV12-4|.|TRBJ1-1|.
TGTGCCAGCAGTTTAGGAACGGGGAGAGCTTTCTTT
CASSLGTGRAFF
>TRBV5-1|few|TRBJ1-2|TRBD1
TGCGCCAGCAGCGTCGGGACAGGGGGGAGAGGCTACACCTTC
CASSVGTGGRGYTF
>TRBV30|.|TRBJ2-5|TRBD2
TGTGCCTGGATACGGATCCCAGGGCGGGGGCAAGAGACCCAGTACTTC
CAWIRIPGRGQETQYF
>TRBV20-1|few|TRBJ2-7|.
TGCAGTGCTAGAAGGCGACAGGCAATCTCCTACGAGCAGTACTTC
CSARRRQAISYEQYF
>TRBV9|.|TRBJ1-2|TRBD1
TGTGCCAGCAGCTCCTTAACCACAGGGGTCTATGGCTACACCTTC
CASSSLTTGVYGYTF
>TRBV5-1|few|TRBJ2-7|TRBD1
TGCGCCAGCAGCCCCACCGGGACAGAAAGCTACGAGCAGTACTTC
CASSPTGTESYEQYF
>TRBV29-1|few|TRBJ2-1|TRBD1
TGCAGCGTTGACCGTTGGGACAGCTCCTACAATGAGCAGTTCTTC
CSVDRWDSSYNEQFF
>TRBV20-1|.|TRBJ2-3|TRBD2
TGCAGTGCTTCTAGCGGGGCCCTCACAGATACGCAGTATTTT
CSASSGALTDTQYF
>TRBV24-1|few|TRBJ2-1|.
TGTGCCACCAGTGATTACGGAGGATCCTACAATGAGCAGTTCTTC
CATSDYGGSYNEQFF
>TRBV10-3|.|TRBJ1-5|.
TGTGCCATCAGTGGCCATCCCAACAGGGATTCTCCCATAATGGGCAATCAGCCCCAGCATTTT
CAISGHPNRDSPIMGNQPQHF
>TRBV10-3|.|TRBJ2-1|.
TGTGCCATCAGTGAACAGGGGGGGAATGAGCAGTTCTTC
CAISEQGGNEQFF
>TRBV7-6|.|TRBJ2-5|.
TGTGCCAGCAGCTTATTCTCAGGGCCCCAAGAGACCCAGTACTTC
CASSLFSGPQETQYF
>TRBV4-1|.|TRBJ1-2|.
TGCGCCAGCAGCCCTCGGGCAGGCGCCTTCTATGGCTACACCTTC
CASSPRAGAFYGYTF
>TRBV28|once|TRBJ1-6|TRBD1
TGTGCCAGCAGTGCAGGGGGTTGGGTAAATTCACCCCTCCACTTT
CASSAGGWVNSPLHF
>TRBV7-2|few|TRBJ2-3|TRBD2
TGTGCCAGCAGCCTAATGGGACTAAGCACAGATACGCAGTATTTT
CASSLMGLSTDTQYF
>TRBV5-1|few|TRBJ2-3|TRBD2
TGCGCCAGCAGCCCAACTAGCGCTACCACAGATACGCAGTATTTT
CASSPTSATTDTQYF
>TRBV5-1|.|TRBJ2-7|.
TGCGCCAGCAGTATAAACGAGCAGTACTTC
CASSINEQYF
>TRBV20-1|few|TRBJ2-1|TRBD1
TGCAGTGCTAGGGACAGGGGGCAAGGTTATTATGAGCAGTTCTTC
CSARDRGQGYYEQFF
>TRBV15|.|TRBJ1-1|.
TGTGCCACCAGCAGGGAACTGGGAACAGCAACTAAGAACACTGAAGCTTTCTTT
CATSRELGTATKNTEAFF
>TRBV6-5|.|TRBJ2-7|.
TGTGCCAGCAGTTACTCGACGATCGGGTCGGGCTACGAGCAGTACTTC
CASSYSTIGSGYEQYF
>TRBV4-2|.|TRBJ1-1|.
TGTGCCAGCAGCCGGGGGGGCCACACTGAAGCTTTCTTT
CASSRGGHTEAFF
>TRBV6-2/TRBV6-3|few|TRBJ2-1|.
TGTGCCAGCAGTTACGGGGGGGCCGGTTACAATGAGCAGTTCTTC
CASSYGGAGYNEQFF
>TRBV12-3/TRBV12-4|.|TRBJ2-5|.
TGTGCCAGCAGTTTTAACAGACGAGAGACCCAGTACTTC
CASSFNRRETQYF
>TRBV6-1|few|TRBJ1-1|.
TGTGCCAGCACGACACGAGGGGCGGCGAACACTGAAGCTTTCTTT
CASTTRGAANTEAFF
>TRBV20-1|.|TRBJ2-7|.
TGCAGTGCTAGACGTCCCCGTTTCGAGCAGTACTTC
CSARRPRFEQYF
>TRBV12-3/TRBV12-4|few|TRBJ1-1|.
TGTGCCAGCACCGAACCGACAGCTTGGGGGACTGAAGCTTTCTTT
CASTEPTAWGTEAFF
>TRBV20-1|.|TRBJ1-4|TRBD1
TGCAGTGCTAGAGACCCCACAGGGGGCTCCGAAAAACTGTTTTTT
CSARDPTGGSEKLFF
>TRBV2|.|TRBJ2-7|.
TGTGCCAGCAGTGGGAGGGCACCCTACGAGCAGTACTTC
CASSGRAPYEQYF
>TRBV7-9|few|TRBJ2-1|.
TGTGCCAGCAGCTGGGTTCTGTCCTACAATGAGCAGTTCTTC
CASSWVLSYNEQFF
>TRBV4-2|.|TRBJ2-5|TRBD2
TGTGCCAGCAGCCAAGGGTTAGCGGGGGGTGAAGAGACCCAGTACTTC
CASSQGLAGGEETQYF
>TRBV5-1|few|TRBJ2-3|.
TGCGCCAGCAGCCCGGCACCGGGATCACTCACAGATACGCAGTATTTT
CASSPAPGSLTDTQYF